This TCR beta chain was documented in a study of Ad26.COV2.S vaccination and SARS-CoV-2 variants. Findings of the study overall: From the TCR breadth and depth analyses, total T cell responses may have been underestimated.

In the case of this clone: Antigen: not known.

Produced via immunoSEQ multiplex PCR; TCRdb's table is partial and in-frame only. The sample carries around 300,000 clones, around nine tenths recorded once. Treatment given: 15 to 20 received Ad26.COV2.S at low or high dose, single or two shots; 5 received placebo; per-sample allocation not given. Material that was analyzed had been drawn on day 63 after the first vaccine or placebo injection. The V and J ends lost 2 bases and 10 bases, in that order; junction bases with no gene match: 8. The CDR3 is 15 residues long. Germline V lookup: CDR1 LNHDA, CDR2 SQIVND (reference sequence). This receptor was obtained from a person between 18 and 59 years old who received the Ad26.COV2.S COVID-19 vaccine or a placebo. The chain uses TRBV19 and TRBJ2-1, with 10 nucleotides matching TRBD2. The starting material was peripheral blood, obtained in a trial of Ad26.COV2.S vaccine versus placebo. The CDR3 loop reads CASSIQASGGDEQFF. The CDR3 DNA reads TGTGCCAGTAGTATACAGGCTAGCGGGGGCGACGAGCAGTTCTTC.